This T cell receptor beta chain was sequenced during a study of blood T cells in healthy people across ages. General observations from the study: The study regarded diversity estimates from one million T cells as underestimates. In these data, TCR beta diversity tracked strongly with naive T cell percentage.

In the case of this clonotype: Antigen specificity is unknown.

The amount of total RNA extracted per sample was at least 6 micrograms. Alongside a J-beta primer mix, a sample-barcoded 5' primer served in a second PCR lasting 7 to 11 cycles. Each TCR beta cDNA got a 12-nucleotide random molecular identifier. Each CDR3 protein is one row after TCRdb ran MiXCR on the 5' RACE reads. The sample consists of more than 650,000 distinct CDR3 sequences, about 53% of them appearing once. Sequencing used blood. This receptor was obtained from a man older than 75 in good health.

CDR3 sequence reads: CASSGKTYNEQFF. The CDR3, as DNA: TGTGCCAGCAGCGGGAAGACCTACAATGAGCAGTTCTTC. J is TRBJ2-1 and V is TRBV7-9, with D uncertain. CDR1 and CDR2 (germline): SEHNR, FQNEAQ (reference sequence). With 5 bases removed from V and 2 bases from J, the gap between germline ends came to 7 bases. The CDR3 spans 13 residues. Filled out from reference TRBV7-9 and TRBJ2-1, the complete variable domain reads DTGVSQNPRHKITKRGQNVTFRCDPISEHNRLYWYRQTLGQGPEFLTYFQNEAQLEKSRLLSDRFSAERPKGSFSTLEIQRTEQGDSAMYLCASSGKTYNEQFFGPGTRLTVL.